These 18 T cell receptor beta chains originate from one sample sequenced in a study of blood T cell repertoires in COVID-19. Measured with immunoSEQ multiplex PCR; TCRdb has only the in-frame clones, and not every one. Of 200,000 to 300,000 clones in the sample, 80% to 85% were seen once. Sequencing was done on a sample of peripheral blood. The receptors derive from a woman in her 40s who had recovered from COVID-19.

The chain joins TRBV5-5 to TRBJ1-5, with 8 bases fitting TRBD1. With 1 base clipped from V and 7 bases from J, the junction kept 4 bases outside the gene matches. The V gene's germline CDR1 is SGHKS and CDR2 YYEKEE (reference sequence). This CDR3 spans 14 amino acids. The CDR3 protein is CASSLWGTGQPQHF. In nucleotides, the CDR3 is TGTGCCAGCAGCTTGTGGGGGACAGGCCAGCCCCAGCATTTT. The full variable domain, completed using reference TRBV5-5 and TRBJ1-5, is DAGVTQSPTHLIKTRGQQVTLRCSPISGHKSVSWYQQVLGQGPQFIFQYYEKEERGRGNFPDRFSARQFPNYSSELNVNALLLGDSALYLCASSLWGTGQPQHFGDGTRLSIL.

The chain recombines TRBV28 with TRBJ2-7, with D possibly being TRBD1 (6 bases). Looked up from germline, CDR1 is MDHEN and CDR2 is SYDVKM. Trimming cost V 3 bases and J 3 bases, with 9 bases left between them. The CDR3 consists of 13 residues. CDR3 nucleotide sequence: TGTGCCAGCAGTTTGGACAGCGACTACGAGCAGTACTTC. Protein: CASSLDSDYEQYF.

The V call is TRBV5-6, the J call TRBJ2-3, with D possibly matching TRBD2 (5 bases). The germline gives CDR1 SGHDT, CDR2 YYEEEE. The CDR3 sequence is 15 residues long. Trimming stripped 3 bases from V and 5 bases from J, with 16 bases between. CDR3 in amino acids: CASSSEWRAVDTQYF. In nucleotides, the CDR3 is TGTGCCAGCAGCTCTGAGTGGCGGGCGGTAGATACGCAGTATTTT.

The rearrangement links TRBV7-2 to TRBJ1-5; D gene uncertain. From germline, CDR1 is SGHTA and CDR2 FQGNSA. This CDR3 spans 14 amino acids. The germline V and J ends were trimmed by 2 bases and 6 bases, with 11 bases remaining between them. In DNA, the CDR3 is TGTGCCAGCAGCTTAAGTGGTTTCGGTCAGCCCCAGCATTTT. As protein: CASSLSGFGQPQHF.

The rearrangement joins TRBV5-1 to TRBJ1-1; no definite D call. Germline V lookup: CDR1 SGHRS, CDR2 YFSETQ. V lost 4 bases and J 4 bases, leaving 14 bases between the germline ends. The CDR3 contains 14 residues. The CDR3 spells CASSQLSPGTEAFF. The CDR3, as DNA: TGCGCCAGCAGCCAACTAAGTCCCGGCACTGAAGCTTTCTTT.

The chain recombines TRBV29-1 with TRBJ2-7; the match to TRBD1 covers 11 bases. V lost 6 bases to trimming and J lost 4 bases; unmatched junction nucleotides: 5. Germline V CDR1 and CDR2: SQVTM, ANQGSEA. CDR3 length: 13 amino acids. The CDR3 here is CSVQDRGRYEQYF. CDR3 sequence (DNA): TGCAGCGTACAGGACAGGGGGCGGTACGAGCAGTACTTC.

The CDR3 here is CASSLWAGGDTIYF. The CDR3 region has the DNA TGTGCCAGCAGCTTATGGGCAGGAGGAGACACCATATATTTT. The rearrangement uses TRBV7-2 and TRBJ1-3; D is undetermined. Deletions cut 2 bases from V and 8 bases from J, with 13 bases between. CDR3 length: 14 residues. Germline CDR1 is SGHTA and CDR2 is FQGNSA.

CDR3 residues: CASSQMDRDTQYF. The CDR3 DNA sequence: TGTGCCAGCAGCCAAATGGACAGAGATACGCAGTATTTT. The chain joins TRBV3-1 (or the pseudogene TRBV3-2) to TRBJ2-3; D possibly corresponds to TRBD1 (6 bases). V was cut by 2 bases and J by 5 bases, with 8 bases left in between. The CDR3 spans 13 residues. CDR1 and CDR2 from the germline V gene are LGHDT and YNNKEL (reference sequence).

The gene calls are TRBV7-9 and TRBJ1-6; 7 nucleotides line up with TRBD1. V shed 3 bases, J shed 9 bases, and the junction held 5 bases outside the gene matches. The CDR3 has 14 residues. The V gene's germline CDR1 is SEHNR and CDR2 FQNEAQ (reference sequence). CDR3 amino acids: CASSFGTAFSPLHF. In DNA, the CDR3 is TGTGCCAGCAGCTTCGGGACAGCTTTTTCACCCCTCCACTTT.

V and J are TRBV3-1 (or the pseudogene TRBV3-2) and TRBJ2-1; TRBD2 agrees at 10 bases. Germline trimming cut 4 bases from V and 11 bases from J; bases unmatched to any gene: 2. CDR3 length: 12 amino acids. CDR1 and CDR2 (germline): LGHDT, YNNKEL (reference sequence). The CDR3 loop reads CASSRSGGKQFF. In nucleotides, the CDR3 is TGTGCCAGCAGCCGTAGCGGGGGGAAGCAGTTCTTC.

The chain is built from TRBV2 and TRBJ2-5; D may be TRBD1 (6 bases). Germline CDR1 and CDR2: SNHLY and FYNNEI. The CDR3 runs to 14 residues. The V and J ends lost 4 bases and 0 bases respectively, with 9 bases between them. The CDR3 nucleotides are TGTGCCAGCAGTGTGACAGGCCACCAAGAGACCCAGTACTTC. It is translated as CASSVTGHQETQYF.

In its sample, this clone was seen a few times. The rearrangement links TRBV30 to TRBJ1-3; D gene uncertain. Germline-derived CDR1 and CDR2 are GTSNPN and SVGIG (reference sequence). V gave up 3 bases and J gave up 0 bases, with 9 bases separating them. The CDR3 is made up of 14 amino acids. CDR3 loop: CAWSKLISGNTIYF. CDR3 nucleotide sequence: TGTGCCTGGAGCAAACTAATCTCTGGAAACACCATATATTTT.

The genes are TRBV7-3 and TRBJ2-5; 9 positions match TRBD2. The trim removed 5 bases at V and 1 base at J, leaving 14 bases unmatched. The CDR3 sequence is 18 residues long. Germline values: CDR1 SGHTA, CDR2 FQGTGA. CDR3 DNA sequence: TGTGCCAGCAGCGCAGGGTTAGCGGGGGAGCTCCTCCAAGAGACCCAGTACTTC. This encodes CASSAGLAGELLQETQYF.

The CDR3 DNA is TGCGCCAGCAGTGAAGGGGGAAATGAAAAACTGTTTTTT. Its translation: CASSEGGNEKLFF. The V gene is TRBV10-2, the J gene TRBJ1-4; tentative D call: TRBD1 (6 bases). The V end lost 3 bases, the J end lost 5 bases, and 7 bases lay between the germline ends. The CDR3 has 13 amino acids. Per germline, CDR1 WSHSY and CDR2 SAAADI.

The J gene is TRBJ1-6, the V gene TRBV19; the match to TRBD1 covers 7 bases. The CDR3 spans 16 residues. Losses at the gene ends were 7 bases for V and 0 bases for J; bases not matched to a gene: 6. Germline assignment: CDR1 LNHDA and CDR2 SQIVND (reference sequence). The chain's CDR3 is CASNPGGSSYNSPLHF. In DNA form, the CDR3 reads TGTGCCAGTAACCCAGGGGGTTCCTCCTATAATTCACCCCTCCACTTT. Combining the CDR3 with reference TRBV19 and TRBJ1-6 gives the whole variable domain DGGITQSPKYLFRKEGQNVTLSCEQNLNHDAMYWYRQDPGQGLRLIYYSQIVNDFQKGDIAEGYSVSREKKESFPLTVTSAQKNPTAFYLCASNPGGSSYNSPLHFGNGTRLTVT.

The CDR3 coding sequence is TGTGCCAGCAGCTTATTCCGGGGGTCGGCTTTCTTT. Residues: CASSLFRGSAFF. The genes are TRBV7-2 and TRBJ1-1, with D maybe TRBD1 (5 bases). Germline V lookup: CDR1 SGHTA, CDR2 FQGNSA. This CDR3 region has 12 residues. Trimming cost V 2 bases and J 11 bases, with 12 bases left between them.

The rearrangement joins TRBV5-1 to TRBJ2-2, with 7 positions matching TRBD2. The germline CDR1 and CDR2 sequences are SGHRS and YFSETQ. This CDR3 region has 16 residues. With V trimmed by 0 bases and J by 4 bases, 6 bases remained unmatched. The CDR3 loop is CASSLAGTTTTGELFF. The CDR3 coding sequence is TGCGCCAGCAGCTTGGCCGGGACTACTACCACCGGGGAGCTGTTTTTT.

V and J are TRBV5-1 and TRBJ1-2; 10 bases are shared with TRBD1. The CDR3 spans 16 residues. Germline CDR1 is SGHRS and CDR2 is YFSETQ. The ends lost 2 bases at V and 4 bases at J; junction bases unmatched: 8. The DNA of the CDR3 is TGCGCCAGCAGCTTCACTCGGACAGGGGGAGGCTATGGCTACACCTTC. It encodes CASSFTRTGGGYGYTF.